A single sample is the source of the 31 T cell receptor beta chains below, sequenced in a study of T-cell memory formation after mild COVID-19. MiXCR was run by TCRdb on the 5' RACE reads, yielding one entry per CDR3 protein. This table has approximately 350,000 distinct CDR3 sequences, roughly an eighth appearing once. The sample comprised PBMCs or a T cell subset sorted from them (not recorded which). The receptors shown here come from a young man who had mild COVID-19 (a few samples of this study predate the infection). Cell type and time point are not known.

The genes are TRBV20-1 and TRBJ2-4; D possibly corresponds to TRBD1 (6 bases). Germline lookup yields CDR1 DFQATT and CDR2 SNEGSKA (reference sequence). This CDR3 contains 14 residues. V was clipped by 4 bases and J by 4 bases, with 14 bases between them. CDR3 bases: TGCAGTGCTAACGCAGGGGCCGCTAAAAACATTCAGTACTTC. Translating gives CSANAGAAKNIQYF.

This clonotype was counted a few times. J is TRBJ2-7 and V is TRBV5-1; D is perhaps TRBD2 (5 bases). This CDR3 comprises 16 residues. V lost 4 bases and J lost 0, with 17 bases in between. Germline CDR1 and CDR2: SGHRS and YFSETQ. CDR3: CASSRVGEYSSYEQYF. The CDR3 region has the DNA TGCGCCAGCAGCCGGGTCGGGGAGTACAGCTCCTACGAGCAGTACTTC.

The sample holds many counts of this clonotype. The rearrangement links TRBV18 to TRBJ1-3; the D is unclear. The CDR3 has 14 residues. Germline-derived CDR1 and CDR2 are KGHSH and LQKENI. The V end was cut by 2 bases, the J end by 3 bases, with 8 bases between. DNA for the CDR3: TGTGCCAGCTCACCAACGGGATTTGGAAACACCATATATTTT. Its protein product is CASSPTGFGNTIYF.

J is TRBJ1-1 and V is TRBV12-3 or TRBV12-4; 12 bases agree with TRBD1. There are 17 residues in the CDR3. After removal of 6 bases from V and 7 bases from J, the junction contained 15 bases not matched to a gene. In DNA, the CDR3 is TGTGCCAGCAGCGCCAATCCGGGACAGGGGGCCGGGGGTGAAGCTTTCTTT. Protein product: CASSANPGQGAGGEAFF.

The chain is built from TRBV20-1 and TRBJ2-5, with 9 bases lining up with TRBD2. J was trimmed by 5 bases and V by 0 bases; bases with no gene match: 7. Germline V CDR1 and CDR2: DFQATT, SNEGSKA (reference sequence). This CDR3 spans 15 amino acids. CDR3: CSARDPSGVGETQYF. In DNA form, the CDR3 reads TGCAGTGCTAGAGATCCTAGCGGGGTTGGGGAGACCCAGTACTTC.

V is TRBV11-2 and J is TRBJ1-5; TRBD1 aligns across 8 bases. This CDR3 spans 17 amino acids. V trimming: 3 bases; J trimming: 3 bases; junction bases outside the gene matches: 10. Germline assignment: CDR1 SGHAT and CDR2 FQNNGV. CDR3 in DNA: TGTGCCAGCAGCTTCGATGGACAGGGTCTGCCCAATCAGCCCCAGCATTTT. Encoded protein: CASSFDGQGLPNQPQHF.

J is TRBJ1-5 and V is TRBV19; D possibly corresponds to TRBD1 (5 bases). The CDR3 is made up of 16 amino acids. From germline, CDR1 is LNHDA and CDR2 SQIVND (reference sequence). The ends were cut back, 9 bases at V and 1 base at J, with 19 bases in the middle. The CDR3 region is CASTWSRAGSNQPQHF. The CDR3 DNA follows: TGTGCCAGCACCTGGTCCAGGGCCGGGAGCAATCAGCCCCAGCATTTT.

As DNA, the CDR3 is TGCGCCAGCAGCCCAGGAGCTAGCGGGGGAGGAAAAGAGACCCAGTACTTC. This sequence encodes CASSPGASGGGKETQYF. This chain links TRBV5-1 with TRBJ2-5; 10 positions agree with TRBD2. Germline V gives CDR1 SGHRS, CDR2 YFSETQ. The CDR3 consists of 17 residues. Losses at the gene ends were 4 bases for V and 3 bases for J; bases not matched to a gene: 12.

The chain employs TRBV7-2 and TRBJ1-2; 8 bases line up with TRBD1. V shed 5 bases, J shed 4 bases, and the junction held 3 bases outside the gene matches. This CDR3 is 13 amino acids long. In germline, CDR1 is SGHTA, CDR2 FQGNSA. CDR3 bases: TGTGCCAGCAGCCATGACAGGGGCTATGGCTACACCTTC. Encoded protein: CASSHDRGYGYTF.

This clonotype occurred many times. V is TRBV5-1 and J is TRBJ2-2; 9 bases align to TRBD1. This CDR3 is 16 amino acids long. V was clipped by 4 bases and J by 1 base; unmatched bases: 5. CDR1 and CDR2 (germline): SGHRS, YFSETQ. CDR3 in amino acids: CASSPPGQGNTGELFF. The DNA of the CDR3 is TGCGCCAGCAGCCCCCCGGGACAGGGGAACACCGGGGAGCTGTTTTTT.

The chain links TRBV7-8 to TRBJ2-1, with D unresolved. V was trimmed by 0 bases and J by 10 bases, leaving 13 bases between them. Looked up from germline, CDR1 is SGHVS and CDR2 is FQNEAQ. The CDR3 spans 14 residues. This chain's CDR3 is CASSLAFGLGEQFF. In nucleotides, the CDR3 is TGTGCCAGCAGCTTAGCGTTTGGTTTGGGGGAGCAGTTCTTC.

A few counts support this clonotype. CDR3 DNA sequence: TGTGCCAGCAGCTTAGAGGGGCTGCGCCAACCTCTCAAAAACATTCAGTACTTC. Protein product: CASSLEGLRQPLKNIQYF. The chain links TRBV7-2 to TRBJ2-4, with a tentative D call TRBD1 (5 bases). Germline values: CDR1 SGHTA, CDR2 FQGNSA. There are 18 residues in the CDR3. V gave up 1 base and J gave up 3 bases, with 19 bases separating them.

In this sample, this clonotype turned up a few times. This chain uses TRBV2 with TRBJ1-2; the match to TRBD1 covers 7 bases. The CDR3 runs to 14 residues. The V gene's germline CDR1 is SNHLY and CDR2 FYNNEI. The V gene end was trimmed by 8 bases and the J gene end by 4 bases; junction bases not matched to a gene: 10. The CDR3 bases are TGTGCCAGCCTTTATTTGGGACAGAGCTATGGCTACACCTTC. Translated: CASLYLGQSYGYTF.

The chain combines TRBV7-2 with TRBJ2-2, with D perhaps TRBD2 (5 bases). Looked up from germline, CDR1 is SGHTA and CDR2 is FQGNSA. The CDR3 consists of 15 residues. V was shortened by 5 bases and J by 0 bases, with 10 bases between the two germline ends. As DNA, the CDR3 is TGTGCCAGCAGCCTTCGGAGGTCGAACACCGGGGAGCTGTTTTTT. Amino acids: CASSLRRSNTGELFF.

The V call is TRBV14, the J call TRBJ2-2, with TRBD1 matching 7 bases. The CDR3 is 16 residues long. V dropped 7 bases and J dropped 5; count of bases not matched to a gene: 13. Per germline, CDR1 SGHDN and CDR2 FVKESK. CDR3 nucleotide sequence: TGTGCCAGCAACCACAACCGAGACAGGGTAACCGGGGAGCTGTTTTTT. Amino acid sequence: CASNHNRDRVTGELFF.

There are many counts of this clonotype. The chain uses TRBV7-6 and TRBJ2-1; TRBD2 matches at 11 bases. This CDR3 contains 16 residues. CDR1 and CDR2 from the germline V gene are SGHVS and FNYEAQ. The V and J ends lost 2 bases and 9 bases, in that order; junction bases with no gene match: 9. The CDR3 nucleotides are TGTGCCAGCAGCTTATATAGCGGGGGGGACTTTCCTGAGCAGTTCTTC. Translation gives CASSLYSGGDFPEQFF.

This clonotype occurred a few times. The V and J genes are TRBV20-1 and TRBJ2-1; tentatively, D is TRBD1 or TRBD2 (5 bases each). Germline-derived CDR1 and CDR2 are DFQATT and SNEGSKA (reference sequence). V was trimmed by 4 bases and J by 3 bases, leaving 10 bases between them. This CDR3 spans 13 amino acids. The CDR3 DNA follows: TGCAGTGCTACCGGGACCGACTACAATGAGCAGTTCTTC. This encodes CSATGTDYNEQFF.

This clonotype has more than one count but fewer than ten. The chain uses TRBV6-6 and TRBJ1-1, with no clear D. The CDR3 sequence is 14 residues long. Trimming took off 5 bases at V and 2 bases at J, with 12 bases between the two ends. Germline CDR1 reads MNHNY; CDR2 reads SVGAGI (reference sequence). The CDR3 loop is CASSTRDKNTEAFF. For the CDR3, the DNA is TGTGCCAGCAGTACACGTGACAAAAACACTGAAGCTTTCTTT.

This clonotype was seen at least ten times. The chain combines TRBV7-2 with TRBJ2-5; D is unresolved. Trimming shortened V by 5 bases and J by 4 bases, and 5 bases separated the two germline ends. The CDR3 is 11 residues long. Germline CDR1 reads SGHTA; CDR2 reads FQGNSA. The CDR3 DNA follows: TGTGCCAGCAGCCACGGAGAGACCCAGTACTTC. Protein sequence: CASSHGETQYF. Supplemented by reference TRBV7-2 and TRBJ2-5, the full variable domain reads GAGVSQSPSNKVTEKGKDVELRCDPISGHTALYWYRQSLGQGLEFLIYFQGNSAPDKSGLPSDRFSAERTGGSVSTLTIQRTQQEDSAVYLCASSHGETQYFGPGTRLLVL.

The V call is TRBV5-3, the J call TRBJ2-1, with 8 nucleotides matching TRBD1. TRBV5-3 is marked as an open reading frame, function uncertain. The CDR3 covers 20 residues. V shed 1 base, J shed 0 bases, and the junction held 15 bases outside the gene matches. CDR3 amino acids: CARSLKLSSGQGASYNEQFF. In DNA, the CDR3 is TGTGCCAGAAGCTTGAAACTTAGTAGTGGGCAGGGGGCCTCCTACAATGAGCAGTTCTTC.

A few counts support this clonotype. This chain connects TRBV12-3 or TRBV12-4 to TRBJ2-3; D is uncertain. V was cut by 6 bases and J by 5 bases, with 6 bases left in between. The CDR3 is made up of 11 amino acids. CDR3 in amino acids: CASSQLDTQYF. The CDR3 DNA reads TGTGCCAGCAGCCAACTAGATACGCAGTATTTT.

This clonotype has a single count. The rearrangement uses TRBV6-5 and TRBJ2-3; D is perhaps TRBD1 (5 bases). CDR3 size: 12 residues. Trimming stripped 11 bases from V and 4 bases from J, with 13 bases between. Germline V gene lookup returns CDR1 MNHEY and CDR2 SVGAGI. CDR3 sequence reads: CAVTGNADTQYF. The CDR3 DNA is TGTGCCGTTACAGGAAACGCAGATACGCAGTATTTT.

This clonotype was counted only a few times. The CDR3 loop reads CASSLERDGDGYTF. CDR3 bases: TGTGCCAGCAGCCTCGAACGGGACGGAGATGGCTACACCTTC. V is TRBV7-3 and J is TRBJ1-2; maybe TRBD1 (5 bases). This CDR3 region has 14 residues. The V and J ends lost 5 bases and 6 bases respectively, with 16 bases between them. The germline gives CDR1 SGHTA, CDR2 FQGTGA.

The chain combines TRBV6-5 with TRBJ1-1; D is perhaps TRBD1 (6 bases). Trimming pared 0 bases from V and 5 bases from J, leaving 13 bases between. The CDR3 contains 15 residues. Looked up from germline, CDR1 is MNHEY and CDR2 is SVGAGI. Here the CDR3 DNA reads TGTGCCAGCAGTTACTCGATAAGGGGGTCGACTGAAGCTTTCTTT. Translation gives CASSYSIRGSTEAFF.

V usage is TRBV7-2 and J usage is TRBJ2-7, with TRBD2 as a possible D gene (6 bases). Trimming left V 3 bases short and J 3 bases short, with 12 bases between. This CDR3 is 14 amino acids long. CDR1 and CDR2 from the germline V gene are SGHTA and FQGNSA. The CDR3 spells CASSFGTAGYEQYV. The CDR3 DNA follows: TGTGCCAGCAGCTTTGGGACTGCTGGCTACGAGCAGTACGTC.

This clonotype was seen a few times. The chain uses TRBV7-2 and TRBJ1-4; D remains unclear. The V end lost 2 bases, the J end lost 8 bases, and 12 bases lay between the germline ends. This CDR3 comprises 14 residues. Germline V gene sequence: CDR1 SGHTA, CDR2 FQGNSA. This CDR3 reads CASSLREYSEKLFF. The CDR3 coding sequence is TGTGCCAGCAGCTTACGGGAATACAGCGAAAAACTGTTTTTT.

This clonotype was detected only a few times. V is TRBV7-2 and J is TRBJ1-4; D gene unclear. The CDR3 is 15 residues long. V lost 7 bases to trimming and J lost 4 bases, with 16 bases between them. In germline, CDR1 is SGHTA, CDR2 FQGNSA. The CDR3 protein is CASILSQVYNEKLFF. CDR3 in DNA: TGTGCCAGCATCTTGAGCCAGGTCTATAATGAAAAACTGTTTTTT.

This clonotype was counted many times. The rearrangement links TRBV5-6 to TRBJ1-1; D remains unclear. Germline V gives CDR1 SGHDT, CDR2 YYEEEE. V dropped 4 bases and J dropped 8 bases, with 9 bases sitting between them. The CDR3 runs to 11 residues. This chain's CDR3 is CASSRLEEAFF. CDR3 DNA: TGTGCCAGCAGCCGTCTGGAGGAAGCTTTCTTT.

V gene TRBV5-1 combines with J gene TRBJ2-3; either TRBD1 or TRBD2 may fit D (5 bases each). Germline CDR1 and CDR2: SGHRS and YFSETQ. The CDR3 runs to 15 residues. V lost 0 bases, J lost 2 bases, and 10 bases lay in between. The CDR3 DNA reads TGCGCCAGCAGCTTGGGAGGGGTTCACACAGATACGCAGTATTTT. Translated: CASSLGGVHTDTQYF.

V is TRBV29-1 and J is TRBJ1-2; TRBD1 matches at 7 bases. The CDR3 spans 12 residues. V shed 3 bases, J shed 14 bases, and the junction held 12 bases outside the gene matches. Looked up from germline, CDR1 is SQVTM and CDR2 is ANQGSEA. The CDR3 loop is CSVDRSLGGWTF. CDR3 in DNA: TGCAGCGTTGACAGGAGCTTAGGGGGCTGGACCTTC.

This clonotype was observed a few times. The gene calls are TRBV20-1 and TRBJ2-2; TRBD1 agrees at 7 bases. Per germline, CDR1 DFQATT and CDR2 SNEGSKA (reference sequence). The CDR3 is made up of 13 amino acids. J gave up 6 bases and V 4 bases, and 5 bases lay outside the gene matches. The CDR3 spells CSAKSQGAGELFF. The CDR3 DNA is TGCAGTGCTAAGAGTCAGGGGGCCGGGGAGCTGTTTTTT.